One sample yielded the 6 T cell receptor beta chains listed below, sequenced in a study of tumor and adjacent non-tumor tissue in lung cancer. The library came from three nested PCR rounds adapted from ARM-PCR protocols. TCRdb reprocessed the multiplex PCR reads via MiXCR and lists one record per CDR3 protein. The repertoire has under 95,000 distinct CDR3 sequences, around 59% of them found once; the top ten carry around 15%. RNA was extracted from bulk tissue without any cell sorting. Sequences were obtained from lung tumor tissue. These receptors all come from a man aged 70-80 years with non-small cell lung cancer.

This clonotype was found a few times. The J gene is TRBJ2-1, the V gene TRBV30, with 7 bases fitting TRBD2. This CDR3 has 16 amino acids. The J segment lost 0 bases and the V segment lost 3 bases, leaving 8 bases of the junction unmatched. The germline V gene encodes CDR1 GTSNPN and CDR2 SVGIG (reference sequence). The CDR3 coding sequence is TGTGCCTGGAGGAGCGGGAAGGCTCCCTCCTACAATGAGCAGTTCTTC. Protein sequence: CAWRSGKAPSYNEQFF.

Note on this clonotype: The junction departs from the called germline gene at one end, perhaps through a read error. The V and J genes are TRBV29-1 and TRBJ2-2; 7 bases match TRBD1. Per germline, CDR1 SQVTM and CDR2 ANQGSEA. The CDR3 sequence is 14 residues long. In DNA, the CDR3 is TGCATCGTTGGCCACAGGGGTCTGTCCGGGGAGCTGTTTTTT. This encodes CIVGHRGLSGELFF.

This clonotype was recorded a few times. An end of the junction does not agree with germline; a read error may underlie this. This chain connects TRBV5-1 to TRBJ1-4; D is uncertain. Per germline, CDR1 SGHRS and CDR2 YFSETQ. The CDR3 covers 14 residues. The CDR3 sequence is CASSLASTNEKLIF. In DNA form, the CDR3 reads TGCGCCAGCAGCTTGGCATCAACTAATGAAAAACTGATTTTT.

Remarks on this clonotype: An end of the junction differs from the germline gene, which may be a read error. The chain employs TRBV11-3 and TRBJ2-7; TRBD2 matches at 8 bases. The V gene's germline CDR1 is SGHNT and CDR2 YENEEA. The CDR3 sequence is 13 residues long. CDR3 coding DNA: TGTGCCATCAGCTCGGGGGGGACCTACGAGCAGTACTTC. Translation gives CAISSGGTYEQYF.

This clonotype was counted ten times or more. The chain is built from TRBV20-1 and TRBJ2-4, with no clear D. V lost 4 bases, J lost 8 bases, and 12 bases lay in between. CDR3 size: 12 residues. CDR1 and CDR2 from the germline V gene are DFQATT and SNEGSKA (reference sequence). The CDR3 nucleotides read TGCAGTGCTATCCTTACATCGGACATTCAGTACTTC. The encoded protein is CSAILTSDIQYF.

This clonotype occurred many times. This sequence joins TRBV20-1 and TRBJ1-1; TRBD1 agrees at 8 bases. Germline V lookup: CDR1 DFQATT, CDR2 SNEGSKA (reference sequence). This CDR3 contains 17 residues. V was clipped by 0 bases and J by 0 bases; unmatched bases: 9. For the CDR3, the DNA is TGCAGTGCTAGAGATCTCTTGACAGGGGCGGTGAACACTGAAGCTTTCTTT. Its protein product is CSARDLLTGAVNTEAFF.